This entry lists 18 T cell receptor beta chains sequenced from one sample in a study of T-cell reconstitution after alpha-beta-depleted transplantation in children. Unique molecular identifiers were used to barcode this TCRbeta library. TCRdb used MiXCR to reprocess the PCR reads, holding one entry per CDR3 protein. This sample has about 610,000 distinct CDR3 sequences, with 25% to 30% found just once. The input for sequencing was PBMCs, taken before TCRalphabeta/CD19-depleted stem cell transplant. Receptors were obtained from a boy younger than two with Wiskott-Aldrich syndrome, due to receive a stem cell transplant.

This chain joins TRBV5-1 and TRBJ2-1, with a possible D match to TRBD2 (6 bases). V lost 0 bases, J lost 3 bases, and 16 bases lay in between. Germline V gene data show CDR1 as SGHRS and CDR2 as YFSETQ. This CDR3 is built from 17 residues. The CDR3 DNA reads TGCGCCAGCAGCTTGGATTCTTGGACGGGGGTCTACAATGAGCAGTTCTTC. Amino acids: CASSLDSWTGVYNEQFF.

With respect to this clonotype: A junction boundary mismatches the germline segment, possibly from a read error. V is TRBV5-1 and J is TRBJ2-2; 7 bases are a match to TRBD1. CDR3 length: 14 residues. Germline V CDR1 and CDR2: SGHRS, YFSETQ. The CDR3 coding sequence is TGCGCCAGCAGCTTAGTGCAAGGAACAGGGGAAACTGTTTTT. Translation: CASSLVQGTGETVF. The whole variable domain, filled in from reference TRBV5-1 and TRBJ2-2, reads KAGVTQTPRYLIKTRGQQVTLSCSPISGHRSVSWYQQTPGQGLQFLFEYFSETQRNKGNFPGRFSGRQFSNSRSEMNVSTLELGDSALYLCASSLVQGTGETVFGEGSRLTVL.

This clonotype has just a few counts. The chain recombines TRBV6-5 with TRBJ2-1, with D hard to call. Germline CDR1 and CDR2: MNHEY and SVGAGI. Trimming stripped 6 bases from V and 3 bases from J, with 12 bases between. This CDR3 region has 14 residues. The CDR3, as DNA: TGTGCCAGCAGATATCTTCGGCACTACAATGAGCAGTTCTTC. Amino acids: CASRYLRHYNEQFF.

This clonotype was detected a few times. The chain has TRBV3-1 and TRBJ1-3; unclear D gene. Germline V gene lookup returns CDR1 LGHDT and CDR2 YNNKEL (reference sequence). V was clipped by 3 bases and J by 0 bases, with 6 bases between them. The CDR3 covers 14 residues. Written as DNA, the CDR3 is TGTGCCAGCAGCCAGGGAGCCTCTGGAAACACCATATATTTT. Protein: CASSQGASGNTIYF.

V and J are TRBV29-1 and TRBJ2-3; no reliable D call. V shed 5 bases and J shed 3 bases, with 12 bases lying between them. CDR3 length equals 13 residues. Germline loops: CDR1 SQVTM, CDR2 ANQGSEA. CDR3 residues: CSVPNSQTDTQYF. CDR3 nucleotide sequence: TGCAGCGTTCCCAACTCCCAGACAGATACGCAGTATTTT.

This clonotype was counted between two and nine times. The chain joins TRBV12-3 or TRBV12-4 to TRBJ2-4; weak D call: TRBD2 (5 bases). The CDR3 is 14 residues long. Trimming stripped 5 bases from V and 5 bases from J, with 13 bases between. The CDR3 loop is CASSPYWGENIQYF. The CDR3, as DNA: TGTGCCAGCAGTCCATATTGGGGAGAAAACATTCAGTACTTC.

This clonotype has just a few counts. The chain couples TRBV3-1 to TRBJ1-1; D gene uncertain. V lost 0 bases and J 5 bases, leaving 4 bases between the germline ends. Germline V gives CDR1 LGHDT, CDR2 YNNKEL (reference sequence). There are 12 residues in the CDR3. The CDR3 region is CASSQETTEAFF. In DNA form, the CDR3 reads TGTGCCAGCAGCCAAGAAACGACTGAAGCTTTCTTT.

The rearrangement uses TRBV29-1 and TRBJ2-3, with D unresolved. Germline lookup yields CDR1 SQVTM and CDR2 ANQGSEA. Trimming cost V 4 bases and J 0 bases, with 8 bases left between them. The CDR3 runs to 13 residues. CDR3 loop: CSVVGSSTDTQYF. CDR3 in DNA: TGCAGCGTTGTTGGCTCTAGCACAGATACGCAGTATTTT.

This clonotype has just a few counts. The gene calls are TRBV20-1 and TRBJ2-1, with D perhaps given as TRBD1 or TRBD2 (5 bases each). CDR3 length: 13 amino acids. V lost 8 bases to trimming and J lost 0 bases, with 11 bases between them. CDR1 and CDR2 (germline): DFQATT, SNEGSKA (reference sequence). Written as DNA, the CDR3 is TGCAGTTCCGGGACCAGCTCCTACAATGAGCAGTTCTTC. This gives the protein CSSGTSSYNEQFF.

This chain joins TRBV19 and TRBJ1-1; tentative D call: TRBD1 (5 bases). Germline lookup yields CDR1 LNHDA and CDR2 SQIVND (reference sequence). The CDR3 covers 13 residues. Trimming pared 11 bases from V and 2 bases from J, leaving 15 bases between. This CDR3 reads CASGQGSNTEAFF. Here the CDR3 DNA reads TGTGCCTCGGGGCAGGGATCCAACACTGAAGCTTTCTTT.

This clonotype was detected a few times. This chain links TRBV24-1 with TRBJ2-3; D gene unclear. This CDR3 comprises 14 residues. The V and J ends lost 1 base and 4 bases respectively, with 8 bases between them. The V gene's germline CDR1 is KGHDR and CDR2 SFDVKD. The CDR3 protein is CATSDLVTADTQYF. The CDR3, as DNA: TGTGCCACCAGTGATTTAGTCACCGCAGATACGCAGTATTTT.

The CDR3 here is CASSLPGINEQFF. The DNA of the CDR3 is TGTGCCAGCAGCTTACCCGGGATCAATGAGCAGTTCTTC. This rearrangement joins TRBV7-7 to TRBJ2-1; TRBD2 might be the D (5 bases). Germline V gives CDR1 SSHAT, CDR2 FNYEAQ (reference sequence). The CDR3 length is 13 residues. The ends were cut back, 2 bases at V and 6 bases at J, with 8 bases in the middle.

The V call is TRBV19, the J call TRBJ1-5; maybe TRBD1 (5 bases). The CDR3 spans 14 residues. CDR1 is LNHDA, CDR2 SQIVND, per germline (reference sequence). V was trimmed by 4 bases and J by 0 bases, leaving 7 bases between them. For the CDR3, the DNA is TGTGCCAGTAGTACAGGGAATAGCAATCAGCCCCAGCATTTT. It encodes CASSTGNSNQPQHF.

This chain uses TRBV20-1 with TRBJ2-3, with 8 positions matching TRBD2. Germline CDR1 DFQATT, CDR2 SNEGSKA (reference sequence). The CDR3 runs 13 residues. The V gene end was trimmed by 5 bases and the J gene end by 5 bases; junction bases not matched to a gene: 6. The CDR3 coding sequence is TGCAGTGCTCCAAGCGGGAGAAAAGATACGCAGTATTTT. This gives the protein CSAPSGRKDTQYF.

V usage is TRBV19 and J usage is TRBJ2-1; 7 bases agree with TRBD2. CDR1 and CDR2 from the germline V gene are LNHDA and SQIVND (reference sequence). J lost 2 bases, V lost 3 bases, and 10 bases had no gene match. This CDR3 region has 17 residues. The CDR3 coding sequence is TGTGCCAGTAGTATGGCCGGGCCCGGGACTACCTACAATGAGCAGTTCTTC. Translation gives CASSMAGPGTTYNEQFF.

The chain employs TRBV6-1 and TRBJ2-3, with TRBD2 identical over 10 bases. CDR3 length: 15 amino acids. Germline V gene lookup returns CDR1 MNHNS and CDR2 SASEGT. After removal of 6 bases from V and 2 bases from J, the junction contained 5 bases not matched to a gene. In DNA form, the CDR3 reads TGTGCCAGCAGGGCTAGCGGGAGCGTCACAGATACGCAGTATTTT. Protein sequence: CASRASGSVTDTQYF.

This clonotype was observed a few times. This chain uses TRBV9 with TRBJ2-2, with a weak D call TRBD2 (5 bases). CDR1 SGDLS and CDR2 YYNGEE come from the germline V gene. This CDR3 contains 17 residues. The V and J ends lost 0 bases and 3 bases respectively, with 15 bases between them. The CDR3 protein is CASSVDPRGQDTGELFF. CDR3 sequence (DNA): TGTGCCAGCAGCGTAGATCCCCGAGGGCAGGACACCGGGGAGCTGTTTTTT.

This clonotype was picked up many times. The genes are TRBV27 and TRBJ2-7; the D gene is possibly TRBD1 (5 bases). In germline, CDR1 is MNHEY, CDR2 SMNVEV (reference sequence). CDR3 size: 13 residues. V dropped 3 bases and J dropped 1 base, with 7 bases sitting between them. CDR3 nucleotides: TGTGCCAGCAGTTTCAGGGATTCCTACGAGCAGTACTTC. Amino acid sequence: CASSFRDSYEQYF.